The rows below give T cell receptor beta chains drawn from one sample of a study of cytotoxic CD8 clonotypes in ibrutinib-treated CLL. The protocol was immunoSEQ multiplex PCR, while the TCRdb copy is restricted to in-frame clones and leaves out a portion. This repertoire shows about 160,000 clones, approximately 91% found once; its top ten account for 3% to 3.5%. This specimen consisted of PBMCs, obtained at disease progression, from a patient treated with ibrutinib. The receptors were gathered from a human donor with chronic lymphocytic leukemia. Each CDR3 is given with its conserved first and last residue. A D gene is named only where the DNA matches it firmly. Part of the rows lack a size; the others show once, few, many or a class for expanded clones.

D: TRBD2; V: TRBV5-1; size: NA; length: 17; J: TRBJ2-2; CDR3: CASRIYSGSQLAGELFF; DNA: TGCGCCAGCAGAATTTATAGCGGGAGTCAGCTGGCCGGGGAGCTGTTTTTT
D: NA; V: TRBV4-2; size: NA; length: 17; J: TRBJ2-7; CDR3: CASSQDPGRWFSYEQYF; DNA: TGTGCCAGCAGCCAGGACCCGGGACGCTGGTTCTCCTACGAGCAGTACTTC
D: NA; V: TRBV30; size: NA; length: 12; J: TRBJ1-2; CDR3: CAWSVTGIGYTF; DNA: TGTGCCTGGAGTGTCACAGGGATTGGCTACACCTTC
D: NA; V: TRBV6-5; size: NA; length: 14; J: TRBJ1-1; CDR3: CASSLGTSPREAFF; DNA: TGTGCCAGCAGCCTCGGGACATCCCCCCGGGAAGCTTTCTTT
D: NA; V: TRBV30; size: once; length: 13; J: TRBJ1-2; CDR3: CAWSWGGLLGYTF; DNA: TGTGCCTGGAGTTGGGGGGGGTTGTTAGGCTACACCTTC
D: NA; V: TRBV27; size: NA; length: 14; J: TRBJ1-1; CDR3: CASSLSGGDTEAFF; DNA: TGTGCCAGCAGTTTATCGGGGGGGGACACTGAAGCTTTCTTT
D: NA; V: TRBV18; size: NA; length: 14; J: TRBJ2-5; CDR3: CASSLAFQLETQYF; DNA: TGTGCCAGCTCACTTGCCTTTCAATTGGAGACCCAGTACTTC
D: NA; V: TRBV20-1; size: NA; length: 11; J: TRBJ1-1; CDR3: CSARGNTEAFF; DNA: TGCAGTGCTAGAGGGAACACTGAAGCTTTCTTT
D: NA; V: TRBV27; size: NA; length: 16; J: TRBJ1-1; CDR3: CASSLYPPRPNTEAFF; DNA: TGTGCCAGCAGTTTATATCCCCCCAGGCCGAACACTGAAGCTTTCTTT
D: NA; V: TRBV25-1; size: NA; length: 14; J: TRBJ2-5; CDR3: CASSYSPGSETQYF; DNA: TGTGCCAGCAGTTACTCACCGGGTTCGGAGACCCAGTACTTC
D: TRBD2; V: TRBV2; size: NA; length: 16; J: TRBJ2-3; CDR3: CASSEAKAGGTDTQYF; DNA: TGTGCCAGCAGTGAAGCGAAAGCGGGAGGGACAGATACGCAGTATTTT
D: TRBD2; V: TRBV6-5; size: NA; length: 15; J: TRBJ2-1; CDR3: CVTNRRGASYNEQFF; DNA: TGTGTAACGAACCGGCGGGGGGCCTCGTACAATGAGCAGTTCTTC
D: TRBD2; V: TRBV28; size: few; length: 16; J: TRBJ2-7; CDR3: CASSLPSSGRGYEQYF; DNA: TGTGCCAGCAGTTTACCCTCTAGCGGGAGGGGGTACGAGCAGTACTTC
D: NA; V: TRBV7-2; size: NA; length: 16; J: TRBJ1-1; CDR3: CASSSLGGAQNTEAFF; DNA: TGTGCCAGCAGCTCACTGGGGGGGGCCCAGAACACTGAAGCTTTCTTT
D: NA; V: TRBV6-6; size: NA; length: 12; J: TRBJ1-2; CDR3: CASSQIREGYTF; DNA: TGTGCCAGCAGTCAGATCAGGGAAGGCTACACCTTC
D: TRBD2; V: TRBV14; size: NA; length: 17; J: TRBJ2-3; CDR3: CASSQHQSGLYTDTQYF; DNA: TGTGCCAGCAGCCAACACCAATCGGGACTATACACAGATACGCAGTATTTT
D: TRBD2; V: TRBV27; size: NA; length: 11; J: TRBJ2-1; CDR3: CASSLRGEQFF; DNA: TGTGCCAGCAGTTTGCGGGGGGAGCAGTTCTTC
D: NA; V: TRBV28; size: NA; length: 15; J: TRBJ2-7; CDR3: CASSSNRGGPYEQYF; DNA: TGTGCCAGCAGTAGTAACAGGGGGGGCCCCTACGAGCAGTACTTC
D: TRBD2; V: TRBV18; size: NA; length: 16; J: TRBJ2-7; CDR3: CASSELLAGVGNEQYF; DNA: TGTGCCAGCTCAGAACTACTAGCGGGAGTCGGCAACGAGCAGTACTTC
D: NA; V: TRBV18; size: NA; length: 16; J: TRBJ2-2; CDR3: CASSPQTSTNTGELFF; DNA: TGTGCCAGCTCACCACAAACCAGTACGAACACCGGGGAGCTGTTTTTT
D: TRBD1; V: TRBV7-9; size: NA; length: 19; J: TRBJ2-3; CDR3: CASSLSGFAGTASTDTQYF; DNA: TGTGCCAGCAGCTTATCAGGGTTCGCCGGGACAGCTAGCACAGATACGCAGTATTTT
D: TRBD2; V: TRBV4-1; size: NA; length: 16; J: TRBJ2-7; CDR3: CASSQDRGGSSYEQYF; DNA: TGCGCCAGCAGCCAAGATCGAGGCGGGAGCTCCTACGAGCAGTACTTC
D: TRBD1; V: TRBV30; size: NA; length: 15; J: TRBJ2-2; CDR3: CAWSVIPRGPGELFF; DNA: TGTGCCTGGAGTGTTATCCCTAGGGGGCCCGGGGAGCTGTTTTTT
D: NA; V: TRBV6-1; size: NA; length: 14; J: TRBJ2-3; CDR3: CASSGGDGTDTQYF; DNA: TGTGCCAGCAGTGGGGGTGATGGCACAGATACGCAGTATTTT
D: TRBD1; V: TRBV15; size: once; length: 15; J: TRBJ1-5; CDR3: CATSRDGQGHQPQHF; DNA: TGTGCCACCAGCAGAGATGGACAGGGCCATCAGCCCCAGCATTTT
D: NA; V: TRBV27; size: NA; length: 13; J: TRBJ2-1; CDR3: CASSSGSAGEQFF; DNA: TGTGCCAGCAGCTCAGGGTCTGCAGGTGAGCAGTTCTTC
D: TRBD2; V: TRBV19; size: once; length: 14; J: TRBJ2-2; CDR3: CASRPSTSAGELFF; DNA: TGTGCCAGCCGTCCGTCCACTAGCGCCGGGGAGCTGTTTTTT
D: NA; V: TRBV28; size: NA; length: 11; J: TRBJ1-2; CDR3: CASSLLTGYTF; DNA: TGTGCCAGCAGTTTATTAACCGGCTACACCTTC
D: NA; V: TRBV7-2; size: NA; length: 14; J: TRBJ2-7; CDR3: CASSLEDVSYEQYF; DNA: TGTGCCAGCAGCTTAGAGGACGTAAGCTACGAGCAGTACTTC
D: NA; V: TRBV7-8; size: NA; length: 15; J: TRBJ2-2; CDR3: CASSSLAANTGELFF; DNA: TGTGCCAGCAGCTCCCTGGCAGCCAACACCGGGGAGCTGTTTTTT
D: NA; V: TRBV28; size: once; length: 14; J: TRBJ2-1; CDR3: CASSFDRERFEQFF; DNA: TGTGCCAGCAGTTTTGATCGGGAGCGTTTTGAGCAGTTCTTC
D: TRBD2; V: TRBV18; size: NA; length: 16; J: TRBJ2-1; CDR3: CASSPQAASGNHEQFF; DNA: TGTGCCAGCTCACCTCAGGCGGCTAGCGGGAACCATGAGCAGTTCTTC
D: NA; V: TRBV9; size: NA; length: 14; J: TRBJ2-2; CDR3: CASSGRANTGELFF; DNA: TGTGCCAGCAGCGGGCGCGCGAACACCGGGGAGCTGTTTTTT
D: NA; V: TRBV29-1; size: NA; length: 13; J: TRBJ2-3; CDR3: CSVASGSGDTQYF; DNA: TGCAGCGTTGCTTCTGGGAGTGGGGATACGCAGTATTTT
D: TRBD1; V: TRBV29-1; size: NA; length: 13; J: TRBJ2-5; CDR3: CSAIPGTEETQYF; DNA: TGCAGCGCAATACCGGGGACAGAAGAGACCCAGTACTTC
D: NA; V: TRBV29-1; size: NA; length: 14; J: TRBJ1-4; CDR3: CSVGPGVPREKLFF; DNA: TGCAGCGTGGGCCCAGGGGTTCCCCGGGAAAAACTGTTTTTT
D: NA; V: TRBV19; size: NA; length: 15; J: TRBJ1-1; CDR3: CASSTLQGRHTEAFF; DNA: TGTGCCAGTAGTACACTACAGGGCCGGCACACTGAAGCTTTCTTT
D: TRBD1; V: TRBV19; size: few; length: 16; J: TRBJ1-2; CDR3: CASSPNQGGKDYGYTF; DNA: TGTGCCAGTAGTCCCAATCAAGGGGGCAAGGACTATGGCTACACCTTC
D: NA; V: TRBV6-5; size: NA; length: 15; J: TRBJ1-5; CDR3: CASTFAAGGNQPQHF; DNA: TGTGCCAGCACGTTCGCGGCCGGCGGGAATCAGCCCCAGCATTTT
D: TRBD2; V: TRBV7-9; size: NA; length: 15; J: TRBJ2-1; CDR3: CASSPSGLGNNEQFF; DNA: TGTGCCAGCAGCCCATCGGGACTAGGCAACAATGAGCAGTTCTTC
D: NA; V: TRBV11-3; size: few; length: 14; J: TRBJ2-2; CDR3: CASSLARNTGELFF; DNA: TGTGCCAGCAGCTTAGCTAGGAACACCGGGGAGCTGTTTTTT
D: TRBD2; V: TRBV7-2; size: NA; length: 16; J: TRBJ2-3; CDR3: CASSLVAGVWTDTQYF; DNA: TGTGCCAGCAGCTTAGTGGCGGGAGTGTGGACAGATACGCAGTATTTT
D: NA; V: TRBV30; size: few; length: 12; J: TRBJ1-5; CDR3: CAWSRSNQPQHF; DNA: TGTGCCTGGAGCCGTAGCAATCAGCCCCAGCATTTT
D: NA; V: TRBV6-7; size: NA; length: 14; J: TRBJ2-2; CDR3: CASSYGGHTGELFF; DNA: TGTGCCAGCAGTTACGGGGGGCACACCGGGGAGCTGTTTTTT
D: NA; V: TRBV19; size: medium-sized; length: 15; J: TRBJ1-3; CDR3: CASSFQGPSGNTIYF; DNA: TGTGCCAGTAGTTTCCAGGGACCCTCTGGAAACACCATATATTTT
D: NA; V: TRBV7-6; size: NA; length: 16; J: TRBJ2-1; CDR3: CASSLAVGSIYNEQFF; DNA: TGTGCCAGCAGCTTAGCGGTCGGGAGTATATACAATGAGCAGTTCTTC
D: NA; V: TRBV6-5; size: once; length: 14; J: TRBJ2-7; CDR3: CASSSDRLSYEQYF; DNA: TGTGCCAGCAGCTCCGACAGACTTTCCTACGAGCAGTACTTC